Below, 10 T cell receptor beta chains from the same sample are listed, as sequenced in a study of OX40 agonist ivuxolimab in advanced cancers. Libraries were prepared by immunoSEQ multiplex PCR; TCRdb keeps only in-frame clonotypes and omits some of them. The table records some 86,000 clones, 80% to 95% of them present only once. The specimen was CD4+ or CD8+ T cells sorted from blood, collected in a trial of the OX40 agonist ivuxolimab. These receptor sequences come from an adult with an advanced solid tumor such as melanoma, head and neck, liver or kidney cancer.

The genes are TRBV30 and TRBJ1-5, with a possible D match to TRBD1 (5 bases). The V gene lost 2 bases and the J gene lost 0 bases, with 11 bases spanning the gap. Germline lookup yields CDR1 GTSNPN and CDR2 SVGIG (reference sequence). CDR3 length: 15 residues. CDR3 sequence (DNA): TGTGCCTGGAGTCGGGGCAGGGATAGCAATCAGCCCCAGCATTTT. Amino acids: CAWSRGRDSNQPQHF.

This rearrangement joins TRBV27 to TRBJ2-7; possible D gene TRBD1, 5 bases. Looked up from germline, CDR1 is MNHEY and CDR2 is SMNVEV (reference sequence). This CDR3 has 15 amino acids. The V gene lost 7 bases and the J gene lost 7 bases, with 23 bases spanning the gap. In nucleotides, the CDR3 is TGTGCCAGCACCACCCTCAGGACAACCCAAGGGGAGCAGTACTTC. It encodes CASTTLRTTQGEQYF.

This chain connects TRBV2 to TRBJ2-3; no clear D gene. The CDR3 runs to 10 residues. Germline V gene data show CDR1 as SNHLY and CDR2 as FYNNEI. Trimming removed 3 bases at V and 14 bases at J, with 9 bases between. The CDR3 DNA follows: TGTGCCAGCAGTGAGTCCACCGTGTATTTT. This codes for CASSESTVYF.

The J gene is TRBJ1-2, the V gene TRBV6-1; TRBD1 aligns across 7 bases. J lost 6 bases, V lost 1 base, and 8 bases had no gene match. Per the germline V gene, CDR1 is MNHNS and CDR2 is SASEGT. The CDR3 is 15 residues long. CDR3 DNA: TGTGCCAGCAGTGAAGTCCCGGGACAGAAAGATGGCTACACCTTC. Protein: CASSEVPGQKDGYTF.

The chain links TRBV6-5 to TRBJ2-1; 10 bases are shared with TRBD1. The length of the CDR3 is 16 residues. Germline V gives CDR1 MNHEY, CDR2 SVGAGI. Germline trimming cut 1 base from V and 7 bases from J; bases unmatched to any gene: 7. CDR3: CASSYYGTGVGNEQFF. CDR3 nucleotide sequence: TGTGCCAGCAGTTACTACGGGACAGGGGTAGGAAATGAGCAGTTCTTC.

The chain couples TRBV10-3 to TRBJ1-5; perhaps TRBD1 as D (5 bases). The germline V and J ends were trimmed by 2 bases and 5 bases, with 7 bases remaining between them. The germline V gene has CDR1 ENHRY and CDR2 SYGVKD. The CDR3 runs 13 residues. CDR3: CAISEGGYQPQHF. CDR3 in DNA: TGTGCCATCAGTGAGGGGGGATATCAGCCCCAGCATTTT.

The rearrangement joins TRBV19 to TRBJ1-5, with D perhaps TRBD1 (6 bases). CDR3 size: 15 residues. The germline gives CDR1 LNHDA, CDR2 SQIVND (reference sequence). The V end lost 6 bases, the J end lost 0 bases, and 12 bases lay between the germline ends. Here the CDR3 DNA reads TGTGCCAGTAGAACGACAGGCCATAGCAATCAGCCCCAGCATTTT. Encoded protein: CASRTTGHSNQPQHF.

The chain joins TRBV4-1 to TRBJ1-1, with D maybe TRBD1 (5 bases). This CDR3 has 17 amino acids. Deletions cut 1 base from V and 0 bases from J, with 15 bases between. In germline, CDR1 is MGHRA, CDR2 YSYEKL. Here the CDR3 DNA reads TGCGCCAGCAGCCAAGCAAGGCGGGGCGTGTTGAACACTGAAGCTTTCTTT. It yields the protein CASSQARRGVLNTEAFF.

CDR3 bases: TGTGCCAGCTCTTCGGGGAGCTCTGGAAACACCATATATTTT. This gives the protein CASSSGSSGNTIYF. This chain joins TRBV6-1 and TRBJ1-3; unclear D gene. This CDR3 has 14 residues. The V end was cut by 8 bases, the J end by 0 bases, with 11 bases between. The germline gives CDR1 MNHNS, CDR2 SASEGT.

The chain uses TRBV5-1 and TRBJ2-1, with 10 bases fitting TRBD1. With V trimmed by 3 bases and J by 5 bases, 11 bases remained unmatched. The CDR3 has 17 amino acids. CDR1 and CDR2 from the germline V gene are SGHRS and YFSETQ. The CDR3 DNA sequence: TGCGCCAGCAGCTCGAACCCCGGGACAGGGGTAAACAATGAGCAGTTCTTC. This translates into CASSSNPGTGVNNEQFF.